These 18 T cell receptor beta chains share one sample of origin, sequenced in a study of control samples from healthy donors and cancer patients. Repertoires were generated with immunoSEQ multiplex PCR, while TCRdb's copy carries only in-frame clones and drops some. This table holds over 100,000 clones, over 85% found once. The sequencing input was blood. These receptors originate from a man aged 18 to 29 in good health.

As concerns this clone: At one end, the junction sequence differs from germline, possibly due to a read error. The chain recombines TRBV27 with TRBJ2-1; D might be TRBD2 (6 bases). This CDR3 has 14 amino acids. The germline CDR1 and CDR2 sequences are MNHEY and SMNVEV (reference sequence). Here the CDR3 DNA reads TGTGCCAGCAGTTCAGGAGGGGCCTACAATGGGCAGTTCTTC. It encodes CASSSGGAYNGQFF.

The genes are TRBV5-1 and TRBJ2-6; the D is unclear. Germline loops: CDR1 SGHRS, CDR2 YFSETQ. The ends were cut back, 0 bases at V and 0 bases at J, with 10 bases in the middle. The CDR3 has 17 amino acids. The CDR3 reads CASSLELSGSGANVLTF. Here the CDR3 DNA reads TGCGCCAGCAGCTTGGAGCTTTCGGGCTCTGGGGCCAACGTCCTGACTTTC.

CDR3 bases: TGTGCCAGTAGTATAAGGATCCGCACAGATACGCAGTATTTT. Protein product: CASSIRIRTDTQYF. The V and J genes are TRBV19 and TRBJ2-3; no clear D gene. The CDR3 extends over 14 amino acids. Germline V gene lookup returns CDR1 LNHDA and CDR2 SQIVND (reference sequence). Trimming took 2 bases from V and 1 from J, leaving 7 bases between them. The variable domain in full, completed from reference TRBV19 and TRBJ2-3, reads DGGITQSPKYLFRKEGQNVTLSCEQNLNHDAMYWYRQDPGQGLRLIYYSQIVNDFQKGDIAEGYSVSREKKESFPLTVTSAQKNPTAFYLCASSIRIRTDTQYFGPGTRLTVL.

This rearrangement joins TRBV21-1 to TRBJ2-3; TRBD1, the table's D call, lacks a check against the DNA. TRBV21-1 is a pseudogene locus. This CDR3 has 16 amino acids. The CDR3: CASSKLTTGRVDTQYF. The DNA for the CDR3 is TGTGCCAGCAGCAAATTAACGACAGGACGGGTGGATACGCAGTATTTT.

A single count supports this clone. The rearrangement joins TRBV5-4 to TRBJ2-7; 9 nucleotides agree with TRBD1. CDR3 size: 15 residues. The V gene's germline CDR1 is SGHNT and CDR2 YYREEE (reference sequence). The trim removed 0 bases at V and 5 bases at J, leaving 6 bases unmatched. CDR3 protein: CASSLGDRDFNEQYF. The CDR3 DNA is TGTGCCAGCAGCTTGGGGGACAGGGATTTCAACGAGCAGTACTTC.

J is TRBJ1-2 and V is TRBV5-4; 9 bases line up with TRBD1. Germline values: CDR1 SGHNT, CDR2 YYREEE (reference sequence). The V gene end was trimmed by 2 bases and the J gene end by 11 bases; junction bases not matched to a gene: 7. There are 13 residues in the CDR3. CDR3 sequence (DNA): TGTGCCAGCAGCTTCCGGGACAGGGAAGAATACACCTTC. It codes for CASSFRDREEYTF.

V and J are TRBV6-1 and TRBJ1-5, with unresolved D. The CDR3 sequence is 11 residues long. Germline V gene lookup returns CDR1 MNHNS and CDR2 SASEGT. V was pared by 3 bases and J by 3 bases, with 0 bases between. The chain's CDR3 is CASSDNQPQHF. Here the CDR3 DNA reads TGTGCCAGCAGTGACAATCAGCCCCAGCATTTT.

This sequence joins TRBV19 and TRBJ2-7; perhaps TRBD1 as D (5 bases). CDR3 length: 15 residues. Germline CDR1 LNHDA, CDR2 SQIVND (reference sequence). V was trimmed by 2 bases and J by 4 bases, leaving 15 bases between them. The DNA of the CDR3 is TGTGCCAGTAGTATAATAGTGGGGCCTACATACGAGCAGTACTTC. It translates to CASSIIVGPTYEQYF.

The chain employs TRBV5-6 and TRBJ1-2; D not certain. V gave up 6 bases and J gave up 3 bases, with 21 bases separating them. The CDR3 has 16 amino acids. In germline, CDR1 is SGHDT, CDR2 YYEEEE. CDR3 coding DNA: TGTGCCAGCACCCGGACCCCGACGCGCGGGTACTATGGCTACACCTTC. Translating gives CASTRTPTRGYYGYTF.

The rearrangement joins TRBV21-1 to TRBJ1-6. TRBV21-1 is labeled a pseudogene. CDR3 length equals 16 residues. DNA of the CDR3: TGTGCCAGCAGCAAAGGGAGGGGGGCGGATAATTCACCCCTCCACTTT. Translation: CASSKGRGADNSPLHF.

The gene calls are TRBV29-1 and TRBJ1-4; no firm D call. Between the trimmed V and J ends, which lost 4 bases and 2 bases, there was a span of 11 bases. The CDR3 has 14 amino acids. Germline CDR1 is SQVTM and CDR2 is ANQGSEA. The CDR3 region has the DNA TGCAGCGTTGGTAGTGGGGAGACTAATGAAAAACTGTTTTTT. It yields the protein CSVGSGETNEKLFF.

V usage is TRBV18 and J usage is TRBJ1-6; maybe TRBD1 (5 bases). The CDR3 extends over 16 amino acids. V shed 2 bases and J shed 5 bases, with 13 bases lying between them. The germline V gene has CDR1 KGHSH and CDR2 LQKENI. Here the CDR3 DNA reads TGTGCCAGCTCACCAACCCCCGGGACCGATAATTCACCCCTCCACTTT. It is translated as CASSPTPGTDNSPLHF. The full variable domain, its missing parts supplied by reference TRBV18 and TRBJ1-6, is NAGVMQNPRHLVRRRGQEARLRCSPMKGHSHVYWYRQLPEEGLKFMVYLQKENIIDESGMPKERFSAEFPKEGPSILRIQQVVRGDSAAYFCASSPTPGTDNSPLHFGNGTRLTVT.

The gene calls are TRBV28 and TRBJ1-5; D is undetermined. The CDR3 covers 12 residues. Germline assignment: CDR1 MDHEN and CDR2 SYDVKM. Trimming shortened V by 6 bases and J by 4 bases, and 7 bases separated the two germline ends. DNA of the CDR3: TGTGCCAGCAGGGACCTAAATCAGCCCCAGCATTTT. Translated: CASRDLNQPQHF.

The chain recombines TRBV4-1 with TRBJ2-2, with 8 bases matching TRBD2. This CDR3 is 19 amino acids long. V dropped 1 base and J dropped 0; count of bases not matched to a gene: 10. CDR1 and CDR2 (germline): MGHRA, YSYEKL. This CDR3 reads CASSQVGLARVPNTGELFF. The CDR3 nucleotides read TGCGCCAGCAGCCAAGTTGGACTAGCAAGGGTACCGAACACCGGGGAGCTGTTTTTT.

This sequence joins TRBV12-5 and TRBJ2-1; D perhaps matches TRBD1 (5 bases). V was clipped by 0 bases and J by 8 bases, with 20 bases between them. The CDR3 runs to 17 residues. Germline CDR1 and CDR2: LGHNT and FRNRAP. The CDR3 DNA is TGTGCTAGTGGTTTGGTCCCAGGGTGGCAGGGTAGGGATGAGCAGTTCTTC. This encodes CASGLVPGWQGRDEQFF.

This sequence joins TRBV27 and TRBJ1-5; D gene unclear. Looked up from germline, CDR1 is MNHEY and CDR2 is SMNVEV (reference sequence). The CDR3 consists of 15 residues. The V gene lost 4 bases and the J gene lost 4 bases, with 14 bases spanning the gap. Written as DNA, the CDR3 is TGTGCCAGCAGTTCAAAACGACGGGCAAATCAGCCCCAGCATTTT. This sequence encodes CASSSKRRANQPQHF.

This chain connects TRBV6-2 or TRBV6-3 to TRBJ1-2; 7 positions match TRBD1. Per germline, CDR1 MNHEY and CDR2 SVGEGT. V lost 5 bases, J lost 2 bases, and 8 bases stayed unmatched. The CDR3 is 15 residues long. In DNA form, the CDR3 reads TGTGCCAGCAGTCTACGAACGACAGGGAACTATGGCTACACCTTC. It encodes CASSLRTTGNYGYTF.

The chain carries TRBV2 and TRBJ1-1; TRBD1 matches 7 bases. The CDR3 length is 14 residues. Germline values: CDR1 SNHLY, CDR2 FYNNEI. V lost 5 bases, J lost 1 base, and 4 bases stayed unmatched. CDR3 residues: CASSRQGTNTEAFF. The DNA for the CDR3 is TGTGCCAGCAGTCGACAGGGCACGAACACTGAAGCTTTCTTT.